The rows below give T cell receptor beta chains drawn from one sample of a study of graft-versus-host responses after intestinal transplantation. Their specific antigens are unknown. The data were produced by immunoSEQ multiplex PCR, yet TCRdb's version contains in-frame clones alone and is incomplete. The sample records tens of thousands of clones, roughly 83% being singletons. Sequencing was performed on unstimulated CD8+ T cells sorted from spleen or lymph node cells, taken before intestinal transplant. The receptors derive from a human donor who received an intestinal transplant. Both conserved end residues are part of each CDR3. A D gene is named only where the DNA matches it firmly. Part of the rows lack a size; the others show once, few, many or a class for expanded clones.

v_gene	abundance	d_gene	j_gene	CDR3nt	CDR3aa
TRBV29-1	.	TRBD2	TRBJ2-1	TGCAGTTGTTACGCGGGAGGCTCCTACAATGAGCAGTTCTTC	CSCYAGGSYNEQFF
TRBV19	few	TRBD1	TRBJ2-7	TGTGCCAGTAGCCCGGGACAGGGGTGGTACGAGCAGTACTTC	CASSPGQGWYEQYF
TRBV7-9	.	.	TRBJ2-7	TGTGCCAGCAGCCTTAGGGGTTACGAGCAGTACTTC	CASSLRGYEQYF
TRBV15	.	TRBD2	TRBJ2-5	TGTGCCACCAGCTATCCGGGACTAGCGTTGGAGACCCAGTACTTC	CATSYPGLALETQYF
TRBV27	.	.	TRBJ2-7	TGTGCCAGCATGCCGCGGTTAGCGGACTACGAGCAGTACTTC	CASMPRLADYEQYF
TRBV6-5	few	TRBD1	TRBJ2-5	TGTGCCAGCAGTTACCGGGGACAGCCACAAGAGACCCAGTACTTC	CASSYRGQPQETQYF
TRBV10-3	.	.	TRBJ2-2	TGTGCCATCAGCCAGGTCACCGGGGAGCTGTTTTTT	CAISQVTGELFF
TRBV11-2	.	TRBD2	TRBJ2-7	TGTGCCAGCAGCACCCCGATGGGACTAGTTCCCTACGAGCAGTACTTC	CASSTPMGLVPYEQYF
TRBV11-2	.	TRBD2	TRBJ2-1	TGTGCCAGCAGCTTAAAGGGACTAGGCTCCTACAATGAGCAGTTCTTC	CASSLKGLGSYNEQFF
TRBV28	.	TRBD2	TRBJ2-1	TGTGCCAGCAGTCAGGGACTAGCCCGACTCAGCTCCTACAATGAGCAGTTCTTC	CASSQGLARLSSYNEQFF
TRBV6-1	.	.	TRBJ1-1	TGTGCCAGCAGGGAGGGCACTGAAGCTTTCTTT	CASREGTEAFF
TRBV6-8	.	.	TRBJ2-1	TGTGCCAGCAGTGCCCCATCGAGCGGCTGCTACAATGAGCAGTTCTTC	CASSAPSSGCYNEQFF
TRBV7-9	.	TRBD1	TRBJ2-7	TGTGCCAGCAGCGACAGGGGTTTCGGCTACGAGCAGTACTTC	CASSDRGFGYEQYF
TRBV27	.	TRBD1	TRBJ2-3	TGTGCCAGCGGGACAGGGGCGGACCTCACAGATACGCAGTATTTT	CASGTGADLTDTQYF
TRBV4-1	.	TRBD2	TRBJ2-3	TGCGCCAGCAGCCAAGAATCGAGGCCGACTAGCGGGGATACAGATACGCAGTATTTT	CASSQESRPTSGDTDTQYF
TRBV4-2	.	TRBD1	TRBJ2-7	TGTGCCAGCAAAGAAACCGGGACAGGGGACCCCGAGCAGTACTTC	CASKETGTGDPEQYF
TRBV14	.	.	TRBJ2-7	TGTGCCAGCAGCCAGGAAGAGGGGGAGGGGGACTACGAGCAGTACTTC	CASSQEEGEGDYEQYF
TRBV10-1	.	.	TRBJ2-1	TGCGCCAGCAGTGACCGGAGTGTTGGCTACAATGAGCAGTTCTTC	CASSDRSVGYNEQFF
TRBV6-1	.	.	TRBJ2-7	TGTGCCAGCAGCCGGGAGACATGGTTCTACGAGCAGTACTTC	CASSRETWFYEQYF
TRBV5-8	.	TRBD1	TRBJ2-7	TGTGCCAGCAGCCCGGGGACAGGGCAGCGGTACGAGCAGTACTTC	CASSPGTGQRYEQYF
TRBV9	.	.	TRBJ1-4	TGTGCCAGCAGCGCCTCACAGGGTATGGGATCTGAAAAACTGTTTTTT	CASSASQGMGSEKLFF
TRBV10-2	.	.	TRBJ2-4	TGCGCCAGCGGCGACACCCTCATTCAGTACTTC	CASGDTLIQYF
TRBV2	.	.	TRBJ1-4	TGTGCCAGCAGCCCAGAACCGGGAAAGGTGAATGAAAAACTGTTTTTT	CASSPEPGKVNEKLFF
TRBV27	few	TRBD1	TRBJ2-7	TGTGCCAGCAGCTGGGACAGGGCCTACGAGCAGTACTTC	CASSWDRAYEQYF
TRBV25-1	.	.	TRBJ2-5	TGTGCCAGCAGTGAGGCCGAGACCCAGTACTTC	CASSEAETQYF
TRBV7-6	.	TRBD1	TRBJ2-1	TGTGCCAGCAGCCCCCGGGACAGGGGGCTCGGTGAGCAGTTCTTC	CASSPRDRGLGEQFF
TRBV7-8	.	.	TRBJ2-5	TGTGCCAGCAGCCGCCGCCAGGGAGGAGAGACCCAGTACTTC	CASSRRQGGETQYF
TRBV10-3	.	TRBD1	TRBJ2-5	TGTGCCATAAGACAGGGGGCAGAGACCCAGTACTTC	CAIRQGAETQYF
TRBV19	.	.	TRBJ2-5	TGTGCCAGTAGTATAGATCTGGAACTAGCCGGGGAGACCCAGTACTTC	CASSIDLELAGETQYF